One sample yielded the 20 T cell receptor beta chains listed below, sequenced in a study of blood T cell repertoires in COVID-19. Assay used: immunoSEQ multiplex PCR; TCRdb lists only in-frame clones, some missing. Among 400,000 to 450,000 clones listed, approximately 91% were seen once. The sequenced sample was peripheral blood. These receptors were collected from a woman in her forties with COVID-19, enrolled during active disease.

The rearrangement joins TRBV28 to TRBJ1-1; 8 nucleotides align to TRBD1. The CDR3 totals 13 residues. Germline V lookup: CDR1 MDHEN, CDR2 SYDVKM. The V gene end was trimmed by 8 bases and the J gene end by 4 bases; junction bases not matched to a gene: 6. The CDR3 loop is CASLRGPGTEAFF. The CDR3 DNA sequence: TGTGCCAGCCTCAGGGGGCCGGGCACTGAAGCTTTCTTT.

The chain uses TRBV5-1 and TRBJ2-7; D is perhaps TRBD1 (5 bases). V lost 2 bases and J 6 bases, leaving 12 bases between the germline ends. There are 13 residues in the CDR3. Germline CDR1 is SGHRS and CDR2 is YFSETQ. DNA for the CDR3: TGCGCCAGCAGCTTTGACTCGACAGCCGAGCAGTACTTC. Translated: CASSFDSTAEQYF.

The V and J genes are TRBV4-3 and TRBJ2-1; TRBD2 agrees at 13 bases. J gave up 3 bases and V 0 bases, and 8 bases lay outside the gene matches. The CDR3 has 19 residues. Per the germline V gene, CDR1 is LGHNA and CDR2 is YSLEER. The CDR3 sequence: CASSQELAGGRGFYNEQFF. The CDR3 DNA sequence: TGCGCCAGCAGCCAAGAACTAGCGGGGGGGCGAGGATTCTACAATGAGCAGTTCTTC.

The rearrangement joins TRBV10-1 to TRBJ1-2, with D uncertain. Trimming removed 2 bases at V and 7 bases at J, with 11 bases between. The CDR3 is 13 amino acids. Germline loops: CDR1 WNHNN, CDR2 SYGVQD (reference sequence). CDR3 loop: CASSELSSRGYTF. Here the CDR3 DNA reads TGCGCCAGCAGTGAGCTGAGTTCCCGTGGCTACACCTTC.

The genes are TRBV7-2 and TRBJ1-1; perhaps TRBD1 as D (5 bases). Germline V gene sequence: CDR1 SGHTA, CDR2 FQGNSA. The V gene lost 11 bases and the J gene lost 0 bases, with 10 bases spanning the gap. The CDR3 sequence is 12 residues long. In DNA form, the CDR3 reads TGTGCCGGGGGGGGGTTGAACACTGAAGCTTTCTTT. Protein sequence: CAGGGLNTEAFF.

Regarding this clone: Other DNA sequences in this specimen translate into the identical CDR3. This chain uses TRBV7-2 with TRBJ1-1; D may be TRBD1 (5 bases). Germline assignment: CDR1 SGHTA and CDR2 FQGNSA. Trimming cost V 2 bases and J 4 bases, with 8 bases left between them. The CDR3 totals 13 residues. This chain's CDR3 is CASSLRQGTEAFF. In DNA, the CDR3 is TGTGCCAGCAGCTTAAGGCAGGGCACTGAAGCTTTCTTT.

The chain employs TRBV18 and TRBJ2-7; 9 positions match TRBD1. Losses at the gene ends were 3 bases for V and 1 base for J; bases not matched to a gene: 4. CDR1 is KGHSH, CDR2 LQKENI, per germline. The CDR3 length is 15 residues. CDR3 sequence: CASSPGQGPSYEQYF. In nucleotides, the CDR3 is TGTGCCAGCTCACCCGGACAGGGGCCTTCCTACGAGCAGTACTTC.

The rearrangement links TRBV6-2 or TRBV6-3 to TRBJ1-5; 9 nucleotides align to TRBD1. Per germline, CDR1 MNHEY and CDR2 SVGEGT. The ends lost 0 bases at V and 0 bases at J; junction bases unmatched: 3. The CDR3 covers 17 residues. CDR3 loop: CASSYSTGGYSNQPQHF. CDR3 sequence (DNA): TGTGCCAGCAGTTACTCAACAGGGGGCTATAGCAATCAGCCCCAGCATTTT.

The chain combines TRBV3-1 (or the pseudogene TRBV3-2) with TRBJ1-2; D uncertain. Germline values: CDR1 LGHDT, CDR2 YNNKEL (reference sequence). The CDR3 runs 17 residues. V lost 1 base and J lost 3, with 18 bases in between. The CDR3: CASSQVCFRGVDYGYTF. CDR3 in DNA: TGTGCCAGCAGCCAAGTTTGTTTCCGCGGGGTTGACTATGGCTACACCTTC.

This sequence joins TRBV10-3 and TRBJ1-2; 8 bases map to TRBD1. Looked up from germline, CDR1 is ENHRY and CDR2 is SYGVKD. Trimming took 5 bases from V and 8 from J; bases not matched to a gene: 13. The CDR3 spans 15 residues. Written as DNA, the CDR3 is TGTGCCATCAGTATTGGGACAGGCCGCGCGGTCGGCTACACCTTC. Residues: CAISIGTGRAVGYTF.

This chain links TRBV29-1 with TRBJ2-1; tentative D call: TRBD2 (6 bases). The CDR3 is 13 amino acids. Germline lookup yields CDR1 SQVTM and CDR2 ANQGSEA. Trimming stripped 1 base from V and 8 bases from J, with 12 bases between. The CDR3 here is CSVEGRRVHEQFF. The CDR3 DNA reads TGCAGCGTTGAAGGGAGGAGGGTCCATGAGCAGTTCTTC.

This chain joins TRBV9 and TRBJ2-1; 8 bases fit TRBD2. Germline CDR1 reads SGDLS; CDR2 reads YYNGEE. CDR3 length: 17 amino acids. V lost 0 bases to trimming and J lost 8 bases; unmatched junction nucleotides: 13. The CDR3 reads CASSVAGAGGSRYEQFF. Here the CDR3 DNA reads TGTGCCAGCAGCGTAGCTGGGGCGGGAGGTTCTAGGTATGAGCAGTTCTTC.

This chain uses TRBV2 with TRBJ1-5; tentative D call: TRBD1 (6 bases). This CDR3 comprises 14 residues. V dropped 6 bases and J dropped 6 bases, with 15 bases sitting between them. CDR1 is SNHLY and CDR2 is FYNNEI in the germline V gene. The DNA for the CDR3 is TGTGCCAGCAGATTAGGGGTAGGGGGTCAGCCCCAGCATTTT. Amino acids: CASRLGVGGQPQHF.

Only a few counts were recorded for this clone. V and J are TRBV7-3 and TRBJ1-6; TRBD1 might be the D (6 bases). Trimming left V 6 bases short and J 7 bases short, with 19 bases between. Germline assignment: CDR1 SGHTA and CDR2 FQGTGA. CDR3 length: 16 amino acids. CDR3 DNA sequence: TGTGCCAGCAGTAAGACAGGACCCGAGGGAAATTCACCCCTCCACTTT. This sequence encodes CASSKTGPEGNSPLHF.

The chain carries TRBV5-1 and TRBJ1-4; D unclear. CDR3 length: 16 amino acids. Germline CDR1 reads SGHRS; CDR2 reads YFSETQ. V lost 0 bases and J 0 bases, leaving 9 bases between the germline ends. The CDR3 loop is CASSLGDGATNEKLFF. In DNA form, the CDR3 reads TGCGCCAGCAGCTTGGGTGACGGGGCAACTAATGAAAAACTGTTTTTT. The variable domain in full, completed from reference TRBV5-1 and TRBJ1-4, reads KAGVTQTPRYLIKTRGQQVTLSCSPISGHRSVSWYQQTPGQGLQFLFEYFSETQRNKGNFPGRFSGRQFSNSRSEMNVSTLELGDSALYLCASSLGDGATNEKLFFGSGTQLSVL.

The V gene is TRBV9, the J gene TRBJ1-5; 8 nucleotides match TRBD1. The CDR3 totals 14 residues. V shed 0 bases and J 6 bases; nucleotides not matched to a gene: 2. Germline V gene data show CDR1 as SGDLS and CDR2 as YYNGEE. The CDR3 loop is CASSVDQGAQPQHF. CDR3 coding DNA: TGTGCCAGCAGCGTAGACCAGGGGGCTCAGCCCCAGCATTTT. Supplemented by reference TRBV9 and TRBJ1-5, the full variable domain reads DSGVTQTPKHLITATGQRVTLRCSPRSGDLSVYWYQQSLDQGLQFLIQYYNGEERAKGNILERFSAQQFPDLHSELNLSSLELGDSALYFCASSVDQGAQPQHFGDGTRLSIL.

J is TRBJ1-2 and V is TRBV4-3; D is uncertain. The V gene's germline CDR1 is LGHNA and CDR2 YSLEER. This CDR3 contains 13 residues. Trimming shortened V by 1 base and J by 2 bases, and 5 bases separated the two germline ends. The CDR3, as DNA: TGCGCCAGCAGCCAAGCGGGGAACTATGGCTACACCTTC. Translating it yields CASSQAGNYGYTF.

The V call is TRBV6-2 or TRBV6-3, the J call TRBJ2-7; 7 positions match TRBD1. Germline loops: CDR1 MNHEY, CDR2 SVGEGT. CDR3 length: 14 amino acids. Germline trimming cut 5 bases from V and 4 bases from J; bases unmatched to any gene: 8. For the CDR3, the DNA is TGTGCCAGCAGTCACAGGGGACCAATTTACGAGCAGTACTTC. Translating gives CASSHRGPIYEQYF.

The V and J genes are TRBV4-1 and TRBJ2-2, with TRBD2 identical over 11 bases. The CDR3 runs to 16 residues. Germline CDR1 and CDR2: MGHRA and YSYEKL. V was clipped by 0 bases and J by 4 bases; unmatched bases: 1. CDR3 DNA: TGCGCCAGCAGCCAAGAACTAGCGGGGGTCACCGGGGAGCTGTTTTTT. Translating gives CASSQELAGVTGELFF.

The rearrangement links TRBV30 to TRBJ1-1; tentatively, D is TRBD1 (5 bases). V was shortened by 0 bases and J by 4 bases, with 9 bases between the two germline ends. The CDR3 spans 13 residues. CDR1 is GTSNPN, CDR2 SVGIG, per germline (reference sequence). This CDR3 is CAWSVQTVTEAFF. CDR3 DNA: TGTGCCTGGAGTGTTCAGACAGTCACTGAAGCTTTCTTT.